These 31 T cell receptor beta chains originate from one sample sequenced in a study of T cells after yellow fever vaccination. Via MiXCR, TCRdb re-called the 5' RACE reads, giving one row per CDR3 protein. The repertoire consists of about 49,000 distinct CDR3 sequences, with 7% to 9% occurring once and the leading ten covering 25% to 30%. Specimen: CD8+ T cells sorted from PBMCs, collected around 16 days after the first yellow fever vaccination. These receptors were collected from a man in his late teens or twenties who received the YFV17D yellow fever vaccine.

There are many counts of this clonotype. The chain is built from TRBV29-1 and TRBJ2-1, with 7 bases aligning to TRBD1. The CDR3 consists of 13 residues. The germline CDR1 and CDR2 sequences are SQVTM and ANQGSEA. V shed 5 bases, J shed 1 base, and the junction held 2 bases outside the gene matches. The chain's CDR3 is CSVSGGSYNEQFF. In nucleotides, the CDR3 is TGCAGCGTTTCAGGGGGTTCCTACAATGAGCAGTTCTTC.

This clonotype has ten or more counts. V is TRBV4-1 and J is TRBJ2-1; the D gene is possibly TRBD1 (5 bases). CDR1 is MGHRA and CDR2 is YSYEKL in the germline V gene. CDR3 length: 15 amino acids. The ends were cut back, 5 bases at V and 8 bases at J, with 19 bases in the middle. CDR3 nucleotides: TGCGCCAGCAGCAGGGCCCAGGGCAGGGTCTATGAGCAGTTCTTC. This gives the protein CASSRAQGRVYEQFF.

This clonotype was seen many times. The chain links TRBV6-4 to TRBJ2-3; D is uncertain. Germline V gene data show CDR1 as MRHNA and CDR2 as SNTAGT. V lost 3 bases, J lost 0 bases, and 7 bases lay in between. This CDR3 has 14 amino acids. The CDR3 here is CASSEIGSTDTQYF. As DNA, the CDR3 is TGTGCCAGCAGTGAAATCGGGAGCACAGATACGCAGTATTTT.

This clonotype was observed at least ten times. V and J are TRBV5-1 and TRBJ2-3; D tentatively reads TRBD1 or TRBD2 (5 bases each). This CDR3 contains 15 residues. V lost 0 bases and J lost 3, with 11 bases in between. Looked up from germline, CDR1 is SGHRS and CDR2 is YFSETQ. The CDR3 loop reads CASSLVGVVTDTQYF. The CDR3 DNA reads TGCGCCAGCAGCTTGGTGGGGGTTGTAACAGATACGCAGTATTTT.

In this sample, this clonotype turned up many times. This chain connects TRBV2 to TRBJ2-1; 11 bases are shared with TRBD1. This CDR3 is built from 14 residues. The V gene end was trimmed by 6 bases and the J gene end by 6 bases; junction bases not matched to a gene: 4. The V gene's germline CDR1 is SNHLY and CDR2 FYNNEI. The CDR3 here is CASRGTGGINEQFF. The CDR3 region has the DNA TGTGCCAGCAGGGGGACAGGGGGAATCAATGAGCAGTTCTTC.

This clonotype was counted at least ten times. This chain connects TRBV4-1 to TRBJ2-3; 7 bases align to TRBD1. V trimming: 4 bases; J trimming: 0 bases; junction bases outside the gene matches: 4. Germline CDR1 and CDR2: MGHRA and YSYEKL. The CDR3 is 15 amino acids. The CDR3 DNA is TGCGCCAGCAGCCCTCGGGACAGTAGCACAGATACGCAGTATTTT. Residues: CASSPRDSSTDTQYF.

The table lists this clonotype with a few counts. This chain links TRBV6-5 with TRBJ1-1, with D possibly matching TRBD1 (6 bases). Germline V CDR1 and CDR2: MNHEY, SVGAGI. CDR3 length equals 15 residues. The V end lost 6 bases, the J end lost 5 bases, and 19 bases lay between the germline ends. The CDR3 DNA sequence: TGTGCCAGCAGCCCTACGGACAGTATAGGAACTGAAGCTTTCTTT. Its translation: CASSPTDSIGTEAFF.

This clonotype has a count of ten or more. The chain has TRBV6-2 or TRBV6-3 and TRBJ1-5; possible D gene TRBD1, 6 bases. Trimming took 5 bases from V and 2 from J, leaving 10 bases between them. CDR1 and CDR2 (germline): MNHEY, SVGEGT. There are 14 residues in the CDR3. The CDR3 sequence: CASSHRAGNQPQHF. CDR3 nucleotide sequence: TGTGCCAGCAGTCACAGGGCCGGCAATCAGCCCCAGCATTTT.

The CDR3 nucleotides read TGTGCCAGCAGCAAAAATGGGGGATTTGGGGCCAACGTCCTGACTTTC. Translated, it gives CASSKNGGFGANVLTF. The genes are TRBV7-9 and TRBJ2-6, with D perhaps matching TRBD1 or TRBD2 (5 bases each). V was cut by 5 bases and J by 3 bases, with 14 bases left in between. The CDR3 is 16 amino acids. The V gene's germline CDR1 is SEHNR and CDR2 FQNEAQ (reference sequence).

This clonotype came up a few times. V gene TRBV7-2 combines with J gene TRBJ2-2; a possible D gene is TRBD2 (5 bases). CDR1 and CDR2 from the germline V gene are SGHTA and FQGNSA. V shed 5 bases and J shed 6 bases, with 13 bases lying between them. CDR3 length equals 14 residues. CDR3: CASSAEGFSGELFF. Here the CDR3 DNA reads TGTGCCAGCAGCGCAGAGGGCTTTTCCGGGGAGCTGTTTTTT.

The sample holds many counts of this clonotype. The rearrangement uses TRBV28 and TRBJ2-2; 11 nucleotides agree with TRBD1. The CDR3 totals 16 residues. Germline CDR1 is MDHEN and CDR2 is SYDVKM. Trimming took 5 bases from V and 7 from J; bases not matched to a gene: 9. CDR3 DNA: TGTGCCAGCAGTCCCCGGGACAGGGGGTTTCTCGGGGAGCTGTTTTTT. Residues: CASSPRDRGFLGELFF.

This clonotype has a count of ten or more. The chain uses TRBV4-1 and TRBJ2-1; the match to TRBD2 covers 8 bases. Germline values: CDR1 MGHRA, CDR2 YSYEKL. Trimming removed 3 bases from V and 6 bases from J; junction bases left unmatched: 7. This CDR3 region has 15 residues. This CDR3 is CASSQSGTRANEQFF. CDR3 coding DNA: TGCGCCAGCAGCCAGAGTGGGACTAGGGCCAATGAGCAGTTCTTC.

This clonotype was seen at least ten times. CDR3 coding DNA: TGCGCCAGCAGCCAAGGGGAAGCGGGGGGGCTTTACAATGAGCAGTTCTTC. It translates to CASSQGEAGGLYNEQFF. The chain recombines TRBV4-1 with TRBJ2-1, with 10 bases aligning to TRBD2. CDR1 and CDR2 (germline): MGHRA, YSYEKL. V shed 1 base and J 4 bases; nucleotides not matched to a gene: 7. The CDR3 loop spans 17 amino acids.

There are many counts of this clonotype. The chain uses TRBV9 and TRBJ2-3; 13 bases match TRBD2. The CDR3 is made up of 15 amino acids. Germline V gene sequence: CDR1 SGDLS, CDR2 YYNGEE. V lost 4 bases to trimming and J lost 4 bases; unmatched junction nucleotides: 3. CDR3 loop: CASSPGTSGADTQYF. The CDR3, as DNA: TGTGCCAGCAGCCCCGGGACTAGCGGGGCAGATACGCAGTATTTT.

This clonotype showed up many times. This chain links TRBV12-3 or TRBV12-4 with TRBJ1-5; 7 bases match TRBD1. This CDR3 has 14 amino acids. The ends lost 10 bases at V and 7 bases at J; junction bases unmatched: 13. The CDR3 bases are TGTGCCATCAAAAACAGGGGATCAGGGCAGCCCCAGCATTTT. Its translation: CAIKNRGSGQPQHF.

This clonotype has only a few counts. J is TRBJ2-7 and V is TRBV5-6; 7 nucleotides agree with TRBD1. Germline assignment: CDR1 SGHDT and CDR2 YYEEEE. V was clipped by 1 base and J by 4 bases; unmatched bases: 5. CDR3 size: 14 residues. Written as DNA, the CDR3 is TGTGCCAGCAGCTTGACAGGGGCTTTGTACGAGCAGTACTTC. Its translation: CASSLTGALYEQYF.

At least ten counts were recorded for this clonotype. This chain joins TRBV13 and TRBJ2-5, with 8 nucleotides matching TRBD2. The V gene's germline CDR1 is PRHDT and CDR2 FYEKMQ (reference sequence). The CDR3 contains 15 residues. V lost 5 bases, J lost 2 bases, and 7 bases stayed unmatched. Here the CDR3 reads CASSVRTSLQETQYF. CDR3 DNA: TGTGCCAGCAGCGTACGGACTAGCCTTCAAGAGACCCAGTACTTC.

This clonotype was observed at least ten times. V usage is TRBV28 and J usage is TRBJ2-5; no clear D. Germline V gene data show CDR1 as MDHEN and CDR2 as SYDVKM. This CDR3 is built from 11 residues. V was pared by 6 bases and J by 5 bases, with 7 bases between. DNA for the CDR3: TGTGCCAGCAGGTTCGGGGAGACCCAGTACTTC. This codes for CASRFGETQYF.

The chain has TRBV27 and TRBJ2-7, with D maybe TRBD2 (6 bases). The CDR3 is 13 residues long. CDR1 and CDR2 from the germline V gene are MNHEY and SMNVEV (reference sequence). V lost 1 base, J lost 3 bases, and 7 bases lay in between. DNA of the CDR3: TGTGCCAGCAGTTTATTGGGGGGCTACGAGCAGTACTTC. Its translation is CASSLLGGYEQYF.

This clonotype appeared many times. V gene TRBV2 combines with J gene TRBJ2-1; no clear D gene. This CDR3 has 14 amino acids. Looked up from germline, CDR1 is SNHLY and CDR2 is FYNNEI. The V and J ends lost 3 bases and 6 bases respectively, with 12 bases between them. Here the CDR3 reads CASSDGLGLNEQFF. CDR3 sequence (DNA): TGTGCCAGCAGTGACGGGCTCGGGCTCAATGAGCAGTTCTTC. The full variable domain, completed using reference TRBV2 and TRBJ2-1, is EPEVTQTPSHQVTQMGQEVILRCVPISNHLYFYWYRQILGQKVEFLVSFYNNEISEKSEIFDDQFSVERPDGSNFTLKIRSTKLEDSAMYFCASSDGLGLNEQFFGPGTRLTVL.

This clonotype showed up just a few times. The rearrangement joins TRBV5-4 to TRBJ2-3; 13 bases line up with TRBD2. CDR1 is SGHNT and CDR2 is YYREEE in the germline V gene (reference sequence). The J segment lost 0 bases and the V segment lost 0 bases, leaving 4 bases of the junction unmatched. The CDR3 consists of 18 residues. The CDR3 DNA follows: TGTGCCAGCAGCTTGGAACTAGCGGGGGGGCCGAGCACAGATACGCAGTATTTT. Its translation is CASSLELAGGPSTDTQYF.

In its sample, this clonotype was seen many times. The J gene is TRBJ1-3, the V gene TRBV12-3 or TRBV12-4; D perhaps matches TRBD1 (5 bases). The CDR3 is 14 amino acids. Trimming left V 7 bases short and J 4 bases short, with 14 bases between. CDR3 coding DNA: TGTGCCAGCACACGGGACGGAATAGGAAACACCATATATTTT. Protein: CASTRDGIGNTIYF.

This clonotype was counted at least ten times. The rearrangement links TRBV29-1 to TRBJ2-1; D unclear. CDR3 length: 11 amino acids. Germline CDR1 is SQVTM and CDR2 is ANQGSEA. Trimming stripped 3 bases from V and 8 bases from J, with 8 bases between. The CDR3 spells CSVDLWDEQFF. The CDR3 DNA sequence: TGCAGCGTTGACCTGTGGGATGAGCAGTTCTTC.

The chain joins TRBV7-6 to TRBJ2-1, with 9 bases lining up with TRBD1. The CDR3 is 19 amino acids. Losses at the gene ends were 0 bases for V and 7 bases for J; bases not matched to a gene: 16. In germline, CDR1 is SGHVS, CDR2 FNYEAQ. The CDR3 here is CASSLAADRDRALINEQFF. CDR3 bases: TGTGCCAGCAGCTTAGCGGCCGATCGGGACAGGGCCTTAATAAATGAGCAGTTCTTC.

The chain combines TRBV6-5 with TRBJ2-7; TRBD1 matches 7 bases. Germline lookup yields CDR1 MNHEY and CDR2 SVGAGI. The CDR3 consists of 14 residues. The V and J ends lost 4 bases and 3 bases, in that order; junction bases with no gene match: 6. CDR3 nucleotides: TGTGCCAGCAGTTCGACAGGGACCCTCTACGAGCAGTACTTC. It codes for CASSSTGTLYEQYF.

A few counts support this clonotype. V is TRBV12-5 and J is TRBJ2-7; 11 bases line up with TRBD1. J gave up 2 bases and V 7 bases, and 4 bases lay outside the gene matches. Germline V gene data show CDR1 as LGHNT and CDR2 as FRNRAP. CDR3 length equals 14 residues. Here the CDR3 DNA reads TGTGCTAGTGACAGGGGACAGGGGGCCTACGAGCAGTACTTC. As protein: CASDRGQGAYEQYF.

This clonotype was observed many times. This rearrangement joins TRBV5-4 to TRBJ2-7; TRBD1 is a possible D gene (5 bases). This CDR3 is built from 13 residues. Per the germline V gene, CDR1 is SGHNT and CDR2 is YYREEE (reference sequence). Trimming took 5 bases from V and 3 from J, leaving 12 bases between them. The CDR3 reads CASSRDRDYEQYV. The CDR3, as DNA: TGTGCCAGCAGTAGAGACAGAGACTACGAGCAGTACGTC.

As concerns this clonotype: A single base separates this from a much larger clone, so it may be a read error. The rearrangement links TRBV4-1 to TRBJ2-7; unclear D gene. Trimming pared 3 bases from V and 2 bases from J, leaving 8 bases between. The CDR3 loop spans 13 amino acids. Germline V CDR1 and CDR2: MGHRA, YSYEKL. The CDR3 sequence is CASSQDPTYEQYV. The CDR3 DNA reads as TGCGCCAGCAGCCAGGACCCTACCTACGAGCAGTACGTC.

This clonotype came up many times. The chain carries TRBV6-1 and TRBJ2-7; D gene ambiguous. V lost 3 bases, J lost 3 bases, and 6 bases lay in between. The CDR3 totals 12 residues. The germline V gene encodes CDR1 MNHNS and CDR2 SASEGT. The CDR3 loop reads CASSEGFYEQYV. CDR3 coding DNA: TGTGCCAGCAGTGAGGGATTCTACGAGCAGTACGTC.

This clonotype showed up just once. This clone may be a read error of a much larger clone one base away. The chain links TRBV12-3 or TRBV12-4 to TRBJ1-5; TRBD1 is a possible D gene (5 bases). This CDR3 region has 15 residues. Trimming pared 1 base from V and 3 bases from J, leaving 10 bases between. In DNA form, the CDR3 reads TGTGCCAGCAGTTTAGGGACAATTACCAATCAGCCCCAGCATTTT. It translates to CASSLGTITNQPQHF.

The CDR3 region is CASSQEGKDEQFF. The CDR3 DNA follows: TGTGCCAGCAGCCAAGAAGGGAAGGATGAGCAGTTCTTC. The V gene is TRBV4-2, the J gene TRBJ2-1; unclear D gene. The germline V gene has CDR1 LGHNA and CDR2 YNFKEQ. The CDR3 spans 13 residues. V gave up 0 bases and J gave up 8 bases, with 8 bases separating them.